In this sample, the clone carrying this T cell receptor (beta chain) turned up a few times. What it binds is not known. The ends lost 3 bases at V and 7 bases at J; junction bases unmatched: 9. The CDR3 consists of 16 residues. Germline V gene data show CDR1 as SGHVS and CDR2 as FNYEAQ. This sample is part of a study of T cell repertoires in cytomegalovirus infection. The study, taken as a whole, reports: Dominant in the ex vivo response were TCR beta clonotypes restricted by HLA-C and specific for CMV. Cumulated frequencies of public TCR beta families served to identify carriers of CMV plus the relevant HLA.

TCRdb fed the reads into MiXCR, producing one record per CDR3 protein. In the table there are 400,000 or so distinct CDR3 sequences, about 33% of which are singletons. V gene TRBV7-6 combines with J gene TRBJ1-4; TRBD1 aligns across 9 bases. This TCR was recovered from a human donor in good health (CMV status not recorded). Some clones in this sample may be carry-over from other donors' samples. Sequences were obtained from PBMCs. CDR3 in amino acids: CASSLMAGTGIEKLFF. The CDR3 nucleotides are TGTGCCAGCAGCTTGATGGCCGGGACAGGGATTGAAAAACTGTTTTTT. Filled out from reference TRBV7-6 and TRBJ1-4, the complete variable domain reads GAGVSQSPRYKVTKRGQDVALRCDPISGHVSLYWYRQALGQGPEFLTYFNYEAQQDKSGLPNDRFSAERPEGSISTLTIQRTEQRDSAMYRCASSLMAGTGIEKLFFGSGTQLSVL.